The clone carrying this T cell receptor beta chain was picked up one time. The data were taken from a study of ipilimumab plus nivolumab after autologous stem cell transplantation. Starting 14 to 28 days after autologous transplant, ipilimumab 1 mg/kg was given. Method: immunoSEQ multiplex PCR; TCRdb's copy keeps in-frame clones and lacks some. Of fewer than 85,000 clones in the sample, over 80% were seen once. Germline V gene sequence: CDR1 GTSNPN, CDR2 SVGIG (reference sequence). CDR3 length: 13 amino acids. V lost 3 bases and J lost 0, with 9 bases in between. The sequencing here drew on PBMCs, taken in a trial of ipilimumab plus nivolumab as post-transplant consolidation. The origin of this receptor is a male donor with diffuse large B-cell lymphoma. The chain carries TRBV30 and TRBJ2-7, with D possibly called TRBD1 or TRBD2 (6 bases each). The CDR3 here is CAWRGGGSYEQYF. As DNA, the CDR3 is TGTGCCTGGAGGGGGGGCGGCTCCTACGAGCAGTACTTC.